The 31 T cell receptor beta chains in this list originate from one sample, sequenced in a study of OX40 agonist ivuxolimab in advanced cancers. Method: immunoSEQ multiplex PCR; TCRdb's copy keeps in-frame clones and lacks some. The repertoire holds about 67,000 clones, with about nine tenths as singletons. Material: CD4+ or CD8+ T cells sorted from blood, obtained in a trial of the OX40 agonist ivuxolimab. The receptors here all came from an adult with an advanced solid tumor such as melanoma, head and neck, liver or kidney cancer.

V is TRBV7-2 and J is TRBJ2-1; D gene ambiguous. Germline assignment: CDR1 SGHTA and CDR2 FQGNSA. V was cut by 3 bases and J by 8 bases, with 11 bases left in between. The CDR3 is made up of 13 amino acids. CDR3 bases: TGTGCCAGCAGCTTGTTTGAGGTGGATGAGCAGTTCTTC. Its protein is CASSLFEVDEQFF.

CDR3 DNA sequence: TGTGCCAGCAGGACCACTAGGAATCAGCCCCAGCATTTT. This encodes CASRTTRNQPQHF. The rearrangement joins TRBV6-5 to TRBJ1-5; D ambiguous. Germline V lookup: CDR1 MNHEY, CDR2 SVGAGI. This CDR3 is built from 13 residues. With 6 bases removed from V and 4 bases from J, the gap between germline ends came to 10 bases.

The chain recombines TRBV6-6 with TRBJ2-5; D may be TRBD2 (5 bases). Germline-derived CDR1 and CDR2 are MNHNY and SVGAGI (reference sequence). Deletions cut 4 bases from V and 2 bases from J, with 14 bases between. CDR3 length equals 15 residues. The CDR3 reads CASSSTVGLQETQYF. CDR3 coding DNA: TGTGCCAGCAGTTCCACCGTAGGACTGCAAGAGACCCAGTACTTC.

The rearrangement links TRBV7-9 to TRBJ2-1; TRBD1 or TRBD2 may be the D gene (5 bases each). Germline CDR1 and CDR2: SEHNR and FQNEAQ (reference sequence). The CDR3 length is 15 residues. Trimming pared 5 bases from V and 9 bases from J, leaving 20 bases between. As DNA, the CDR3 is TGTGCCAGCAGCCATCCTTGGGACGGACAAGGTGAGCAGTTCTTC. It translates to CASSHPWDGQGEQFF.

This chain connects TRBV27 to TRBJ2-7; 9 nucleotides line up with TRBD1. Germline V gives CDR1 MNHEY, CDR2 SMNVEV (reference sequence). V was pared by 5 bases and J by 6 bases, with 14 bases of the junction left unmatched. There are 16 residues in the CDR3. The CDR3 loop is CASSTGTGFVPSEQYF. The CDR3 DNA sequence: TGTGCCAGCAGTACGGGGACAGGGTTTGTACCGTCCGAGCAGTACTTC.

J is TRBJ2-2 and V is TRBV6-6; D might be TRBD2 (5 bases). Germline CDR1 is MNHNY and CDR2 is SVGAGI (reference sequence). This CDR3 has 13 amino acids. V shed 10 bases and J shed 4 bases, with 13 bases lying between them. CDR3 DNA sequence: TGTGCCACACTGGAGGTTCCCACCGGGGAGCTGTTTTTT. It yields the protein CATLEVPTGELFF.

This sequence joins TRBV7-8 and TRBJ2-7; D might be TRBD2 (7 bases). Germline V gene sequence: CDR1 SGHVS, CDR2 FQNEAQ. The CDR3 is 14 amino acids. CDR3 sequence (DNA): TGTGCTACCCGCGGGCGGGAGACCCAGGGGGAGCAGTACTTC. Translating gives CATRGRETQGEQYF.

This clone was observed a few times. V usage is TRBV15 and J usage is TRBJ2-7, with D possibly called TRBD1 or TRBD2 (5 bases each). V was trimmed by 3 bases and J by 5 bases, leaving 11 bases between them. This CDR3 has 13 residues. CDR1 is LNHNV and CDR2 is YYDKDF in the germline V gene (reference sequence). The CDR3 sequence is CATSSSRDHEQYF. DNA for the CDR3: TGTGCCACCAGCAGCTCCAGGGACCACGAGCAGTACTTC.

CDR3 bases: TGCGCCAGCAGCCAAGCTACCGACAGGGCTGGGGCCAACGTCCTGACTTTC. Protein sequence: CASSQATDRAGANVLTF. The V call is TRBV4-1, the J call TRBJ2-6; 7 nucleotides match TRBD1. Germline CDR1 MGHRA, CDR2 YSYEKL. The length of the CDR3 is 17 residues. V was clipped by 1 base and J by 2 bases; unmatched bases: 5.

The genes are TRBV28 and TRBJ2-1; D not certain. Germline assignment: CDR1 MDHEN and CDR2 SYDVKM. Deletions cut 8 bases from V and 8 bases from J, with 10 bases between. The CDR3 runs to 11 residues. In DNA form, the CDR3 reads TGTGCCAGCGGGGTCAGTTATGAGCAGTTCTTC. Translated: CASGVSYEQFF. The full variable domain, with the rest looked up from reference TRBV28 and TRBJ2-1, is DVKVTQSSRYLVKRTGEKVFLECVQDMDHENMFWYRQDPGLGLRLIYFSYDVKMKEKGDIPEGYSVSREKKERFSLILESASTNQTSMYLCASGVSYEQFFGPGTRLTVL.

CDR3 coding DNA: TGTGCCAGCAGCCGGGACAGCCTTCGGGGGGCTTTCTTT. This codes for CASSRDSLRGAFF. The chain employs TRBV5-4 and TRBJ1-1; TRBD1 matches at 7 bases. CDR3 length: 13 residues. Trimming took 4 bases from V and 11 from J; bases not matched to a gene: 11. Germline CDR1 reads SGHNT; CDR2 reads YYREEE (reference sequence). The complete variable domain, with remaining parts taken from reference TRBV5-4 and TRBJ1-1, reads ETGVTQSPTHLIKTRGQQVTLRCSSQSGHNTVSWYQQALGQGPQFIFQYYREEENGRGNFPPRFSGLQFPNYSSELNVNALELDDSALYLCASSRDSLRGAFFGQGTRLTVV.

The chain combines TRBV4-3 with TRBJ2-5; 8 bases match TRBD1. The CDR3 has 16 amino acids. V shed 1 base and J 6 bases; nucleotides not matched to a gene: 10. The V gene's germline CDR1 is LGHNA and CDR2 YSLEER. In DNA form, the CDR3 reads TGCGCCAGCAGCCAAGCGGGCAGGGGGCGAGAAAAGACCCAGTACTTC. Translating gives CASSQAGRGREKTQYF.

The J gene is TRBJ2-3, the V gene TRBV30; possible D gene TRBD2, 6 bases. Trimming removed 4 bases at V and 3 bases at J, with 17 bases between. The CDR3 loop spans 15 amino acids. Germline V gives CDR1 GTSNPN, CDR2 SVGIG (reference sequence). The CDR3 DNA reads as TGTGCCTGGATTCCCCTGGAGGGAGTAACAGATACGCAGTATTTT. It specifies CAWIPLEGVTDTQYF.

The chain uses TRBV5-1 and TRBJ1-3; tentative D call: TRBD1 (5 bases). The V end was cut by 0 bases, the J end by 0 bases, with 13 bases between. The CDR3 is 17 amino acids. CDR1 and CDR2 (germline): SGHRS, YFSETQ. CDR3 DNA: TGCGCCAGCAGCTTGGAAGGGGCCCAGAGCTCTGGAAACACCATATATTTT. Amino acid sequence: CASSLEGAQSSGNTIYF.

The chain employs TRBV5-4 and TRBJ2-4; 9 bases line up with TRBD1. Germline V gene sequence: CDR1 SGHNT, CDR2 YYREEE (reference sequence). J was trimmed by 8 bases and V by 5 bases; bases with no gene match: 8. The CDR3 is 14 amino acids. In DNA form, the CDR3 reads TGTGCCAGCAGTCCACAGGGGGCTGTTGACATTCAGTACTTC. This sequence encodes CASSPQGAVDIQYF.

This chain uses TRBV6-5 with TRBJ2-4; TRBD1 aligns across 11 bases. Germline lookup yields CDR1 MNHEY and CDR2 SVGAGI. The trim removed 4 bases at V and 9 bases at J, leaving 5 bases unmatched. The CDR3 runs 14 residues. The CDR3 loop reads CASSFGTGGGIQYF. The CDR3 bases are TGTGCCAGCAGTTTCGGGACAGGGGGTGGCATTCAGTACTTC.

The chain is built from TRBV19 and TRBJ2-7; D uncertain. The germline V gene has CDR1 LNHDA and CDR2 SQIVND (reference sequence). V gave up 4 bases and J gave up 2 bases, with 18 bases separating them. The CDR3 spans 16 residues. The CDR3 is CASSNPAVTPPYEQYF. The CDR3 nucleotides read TGTGCCAGTAGTAACCCGGCCGTTACCCCACCCTACGAGCAGTACTTC.

The chain links TRBV7-9 to TRBJ1-2; TRBD1 is a possible D gene (6 bases). There are 17 residues in the CDR3. CDR1 and CDR2 (germline): SEHNR, FQNEAQ (reference sequence). V lost 7 bases to trimming and J lost 3 bases, with 24 bases between them. The CDR3 DNA is TGTGCCAGCACCTATCCACGAACAGGGAAGAGGGACTATGGCTACACCTTC. The encoded protein is CASTYPRTGKRDYGYTF.

The table lists this clone with a few counts. The CDR3 is CASRGTGDGNTIYF. The CDR3 DNA follows: TGTGCCAGCCGGGGGACAGGGGATGGAAACACCATATATTTT. This chain connects TRBV7-9 to TRBJ1-3; 10 nucleotides match TRBD1. The CDR3 runs 14 residues. J gave up 3 bases and V 8 bases, and 4 bases lay outside the gene matches. Per germline, CDR1 SEHNR and CDR2 FQNEAQ (reference sequence).

This clone was seen just once. The J gene is TRBJ2-1, the V gene TRBV5-1; tentative D call: TRBD2 (6 bases). The CDR3 spans 15 residues. Trimming removed 3 bases from V and 3 bases from J, with 13 bases in between. Germline assignment: CDR1 SGHRS and CDR2 YFSETQ. The CDR3 nucleotides read TGCGCCAGCAGCTATCTACCCGGGGGCTACAATGAGCAGTTCTTC. It codes for CASSYLPGGYNEQFF.

This clone was observed once. J is TRBJ2-2 and V is TRBV5-1, with 8 bases identical to TRBD1. Germline V gene lookup returns CDR1 SGHRS and CDR2 YFSETQ. With V trimmed by 3 bases and J by 4 bases, 5 bases remained unmatched. CDR3 size: 15 residues. CDR3 residues: CASSSGTGVTGELFF. The CDR3 bases are TGCGCCAGCAGCTCCGGGACAGGAGTCACCGGGGAGCTGTTTTTT.

This sequence joins TRBV28 and TRBJ1-3, with D unresolved. This CDR3 spans 13 amino acids. V was shortened by 8 bases and J by 2 bases, with 10 bases between the two germline ends. The germline gives CDR1 MDHEN, CDR2 SYDVKM. The CDR3 spells CASSTSPGNTIYF. In DNA form, the CDR3 reads TGTGCCAGCTCCACCAGTCCTGGAAACACCATATATTTT.

V is TRBV28 and J is TRBJ1-1; tentatively, D is TRBD1 (6 bases). CDR1 and CDR2 (germline): MDHEN, SYDVKM. Trimming removed 6 bases at V and 0 bases at J, with 8 bases between. CDR3 size: 13 residues. DNA of the CDR3: TGTGCCAGCAGCAGGGGTCTGAACACTGAAGCTTTCTTT. This encodes CASSRGLNTEAFF.

This chain connects TRBV7-2 to TRBJ2-2, with D perhaps TRBD2 (6 bases). In germline, CDR1 is SGHTA, CDR2 FQGNSA. V was shortened by 3 bases and J by 1 base, with 9 bases between the two germline ends. The CDR3 consists of 15 residues. In nucleotides, the CDR3 is TGTGCCAGCAGCTTTTTCGGGGGGAACACCGGGGAGCTGTTTTTT. Its protein is CASSFFGGNTGELFF.

The chain is built from TRBV19 and TRBJ2-3, with 13 nucleotides matching TRBD2. The CDR3 contains 15 residues. Germline CDR1 LNHDA, CDR2 SQIVND (reference sequence). Unmatched junction bases numbered 3, after V lost 5 bases and J lost 4 bases. This CDR3 is CASSWTSGSSDTQYF. The CDR3 DNA sequence: TGTGCCAGTAGTTGGACTAGCGGGAGTTCAGATACGCAGTATTTT.

The V gene is TRBV7-2, the J gene TRBJ1-6; D is perhaps TRBD1 (6 bases). The CDR3 is 18 amino acids. V was trimmed by 1 base and J by 0 bases, leaving 13 bases between them. The V gene's germline CDR1 is SGHTA and CDR2 FQGNSA. The CDR3 region is CASSLGGGLGSYNSPLHF. For the CDR3, the DNA is TGTGCCAGCAGCTTAGGGGGGGGCCTTGGCTCCTATAATTCACCCCTCCACTTT.

The rearrangement uses TRBV7-2 and TRBJ1-2, with TRBD1 as a possible D gene (6 bases). The germline CDR1 and CDR2 sequences are SGHTA and FQGNSA. The CDR3 is 15 amino acids. The germline V and J ends were trimmed by 4 bases and 4 bases, with 16 bases remaining between them. The CDR3 nucleotides are TGTGCCAGCAGCTCCTTACAGGGACTGGGCTATGGCTACACCTTC. Translating it yields CASSSLQGLGYGYTF.

The chain is built from TRBV6-4 and TRBJ2-5; TRBD2 might be the D (8 bases). The CDR3 sequence is 15 residues long. Germline V lookup: CDR1 MRHNA, CDR2 SNTAGT. Trimming removed 5 bases at V and 5 bases at J, with 18 bases between. In DNA, the CDR3 is TGTGCCAGCAGTCCCCGGGAGGGGGCGAGGGAGACCCAGTACTTC. Its translation is CASSPREGARETQYF.

This clone was detected once. The chain joins TRBV11-3 to TRBJ2-1, with TRBD2 matching 10 bases. The V gene's germline CDR1 is SGHNT and CDR2 YENEEA. Unmatched junction bases numbered 9, after V lost 4 bases and J lost 0 bases. This CDR3 comprises 18 residues. This CDR3 reads CASSSSGSGTSSYNEQFF. The CDR3 coding sequence is TGTGCCAGCAGCTCTAGCGGGAGTGGAACTTCCTCCTACAATGAGCAGTTCTTC.

V usage is TRBV7-3 and J usage is TRBJ2-3; D uncertain. The CDR3 sequence is 15 residues long. Germline V lookup: CDR1 SGHTA, CDR2 FQGTGA. The V gene lost 5 bases and the J gene lost 0 bases, with 12 bases spanning the gap. The CDR3: CASSPRLTSTDTQYF. The CDR3 coding sequence is TGTGCCAGCAGCCCCAGACTGACTAGCACAGATACGCAGTATTTT. Full variable domain (missing parts from reference TRBV7-3 and TRBJ2-3): GAGVSQTPSNKVTEKGKYVELRCDPISGHTALYWYRQSLGQGPEFLIYFQGTGAADDSGLPNDRFFAVRPEGSVSTLKIQRTERGDSAVYLCASSPRLTSTDTQYFGPGTRLTVL.

This chain uses TRBV27 with TRBJ1-1, with a possible D match to TRBD1 (5 bases). V was shortened by 3 bases and J by 3 bases, with 11 bases between the two germline ends. The germline V gene encodes CDR1 MNHEY and CDR2 SMNVEV (reference sequence). The CDR3 extends over 14 amino acids. The DNA of the CDR3 is TGTGCCAGCAGTTTCGGCAGGGCGGACACTGAAGCTTTCTTT. It encodes CASSFGRADTEAFF.